One and the same sample provided the 8 T cell receptor beta chains below, sequenced in a study of metastatic and nonmetastatic thyroid tumors (dated by TCRdb to about 2020). None of the patients had been given any treatment before thyroid surgery. The library was built by means of PCR. The listed sequencing device is Illumina HiSeq 4000. The public reads were run again by TCRdb, first through fastp at Q25 and then through MiXCR, and only productive beta chains were kept. This sample lists fewer than 13,000 clones; under 30% were detected once. 9.8% of the sample rests with the top ten. The sequenced sample consisted of tumor tissue. These receptors were obtained from a female donor with papillary thyroid cancer or a benign thyroid nodule (not recorded which). Some clones in this sample may be carry-over from other donors' samples.

This clone has just a few counts. This chain links TRBV20-1 with TRBJ1-1; D remains ambiguous. V was shortened by 4 bases and J by 0 bases, with 15 bases between the two germline ends. CDR3 length: 15 residues. The germline CDR1 and CDR2 sequences are DFQATT and SNEGSKA (reference sequence). CDR3 nucleotides: TGCAGTGCTACCGACCCGCTGACGGTGAACACTGAAGCTTTCTTT. As protein: CSATDPLTVNTEAFF.

The rearrangement uses TRBV18 and TRBJ2-3; D gene ambiguous. The CDR3 is made up of 14 amino acids. V was pared by 3 bases and J by 5 bases, with 12 bases between. The germline V gene has CDR1 KGHSH and CDR2 LQKENI. Here the CDR3 reads CASSPPAGRDTQYF. Here the CDR3 DNA reads TGTGCCAGCTCACCCCCAGCAGGCCGAGATACGCAGTATTTT.

The chain combines TRBV28 with TRBJ1-1; D unclear. V lost 5 bases, J lost 0 bases, and 13 bases lay in between. The CDR3 extends over 15 amino acids. Germline V gene data show CDR1 as MDHEN and CDR2 as SYDVKM. This CDR3 reads CASSPGRPMNTEAFF. In DNA form, the CDR3 reads TGTGCCAGCAGTCCAGGACGGCCCATGAACACTGAAGCTTTCTTT. The full variable domain, in which reference TRBV28 and TRBJ1-1 provide the parts outside the CDR3, is DVKVTQSSRYLVKRTGEKVFLECVQDMDHENMFWYRQDPGLGLRLIYFSYDVKMKEKGDIPEGYSVSREKKERFSLILESASTNQTSMYLCASSPGRPMNTEAFFGQGTRLTVV.

This clone was seen a handful of times. The rearrangement uses TRBV6-2 or TRBV6-3 and TRBJ1-1, with D maybe TRBD1 (5 bases). The germline CDR1 and CDR2 sequences are MNHEY and SVGEGT. The CDR3 has 13 residues. Trimming took 4 bases from V and 5 from J, leaving 11 bases between them. The CDR3 DNA follows: TGTGCCAGCAGTTCTCGGGGGAGGACTGAAGCTTTCTTT. It encodes CASSSRGRTEAFF.

The rearrangement joins TRBV5-1 to TRBJ2-7; TRBD1 might be the D (6 bases). There are 12 residues in the CDR3. V lost 4 bases, J lost 7 bases, and 12 bases lay in between. From germline, CDR1 is SGHRS and CDR2 YFSETQ. The CDR3 protein is CASSIRGGEQYF. DNA for the CDR3: TGCGCCAGCAGCATCAGGGGCGGAGAGCAGTACTTC.

This clone has only a few counts. The rearrangement joins TRBV6-1 to TRBJ1-2; D unclear. V was trimmed by 7 bases and J by 0 bases, leaving 6 bases between them. Germline assignment: CDR1 MNHNS and CDR2 SASEGT. CDR3 length equals 12 residues. The CDR3 spells CASTLANYGYTF. The CDR3 DNA is TGTGCCAGCACCTTGGCTAACTATGGCTACACCTTC.

This clone counts as medium-sized (0.01 to 0.1%). The chain combines TRBV19 with TRBJ1-1, with TRBD1 as a possible D gene (6 bases). CDR3 size: 15 residues. Germline V gene data show CDR1 as LNHDA and CDR2 as SQIVND (reference sequence). V shed 4 bases and J shed 1 base, with 13 bases lying between them. CDR3 nucleotides: TGTGCCAGTAGTACCCCACAGGGAAAGAACACTGAAGCTTTCTTT. This sequence encodes CASSTPQGKNTEAFF.

The chain couples TRBV6-5 to TRBJ2-7, with a tentative D call TRBD2 (5 bases). Trimming stripped 0 bases from V and 2 bases from J, with 14 bases between. Germline lookup yields CDR1 MNHEY and CDR2 SVGAGI. The CDR3 loop spans 16 amino acids. As DNA, the CDR3 is TGTGCCAGCAGTTACTCGTCGGCCGGGAAGCCCTACGAGCAGTACTTC. Its translation is CASSYSSAGKPYEQYF.